These 19 T cell receptor beta chains originate from one sample sequenced in a study of blood T cell repertoires in COVID-19 (dated by TCRdb to 2020 to 2022). Libraries came from the immunoSEQ multiplex PCR assay. TCRdb took over this immuneACCESS table, retaining in-frame rearrangements with V and J assigned. Such tables are incomplete; in checked studies, under half of the missing clones stem from an unresolved V gene, and the remainder is unexplained. The sample has a few hundred thousand clones on record, 75% to 90% of them singletons. The ten largest clones add up to 2.2% of the sample. Specimen: PBMCs or T cells enriched from blood (not recorded which). All receptors derive from a man under 40 who had recovered from COVID-19.

The genes are TRBV7-9 and TRBJ1-1; weak D call: TRBD1 (6 bases). The CDR3 totals 15 residues. Germline V gene sequence: CDR1 SEHNR, CDR2 FQNEAQ (reference sequence). V lost 4 bases, J lost 5 bases, and 17 bases lay in between. The CDR3 region is CASSSVGGHVTEAFF. CDR3 nucleotides: TGTGCCAGCAGCTCTGTGGGGGGGCACGTAACTGAAGCTTTCTTT.

The chain's CDR3 is CASSQGGQGLFSDTQYF. The CDR3 nucleotides read TGTGCCAGCAGCCAAGGCGGACAGGGACTTTTTTCAGATACGCAGTATTTT. The chain employs TRBV3-1 (or the pseudogene TRBV3-2) and TRBJ2-3, with TRBD1 matching 8 bases. J lost 4 bases, V lost 1 base, and 10 bases had no gene match. The V gene's germline CDR1 is LGHDT and CDR2 YNNKEL (reference sequence). The CDR3 has 17 amino acids.

The rearrangement joins TRBV29-1 to TRBJ1-2; D possibly corresponds to TRBD1 (6 bases). The V end was cut by 0 bases, the J end by 8 bases, with 22 bases between. CDR1 is SQVTM, CDR2 ANQGSEA, per germline. The CDR3 sequence is 16 residues long. The CDR3 region has the DNA TGCAGCGTTGAAGAATATAGTAGTGGGGGGGCGCGGGGCTACACCTTC. It codes for CSVEEYSSGGARGYTF.

This rearrangement joins TRBV3-1 (or the pseudogene TRBV3-2) to TRBJ2-3; 8 positions match TRBD1. Germline trimming cut 4 bases from V and 6 bases from J; bases unmatched to any gene: 9. Germline assignment: CDR1 LGHDT and CDR2 YNNKEL (reference sequence). This CDR3 contains 15 residues. CDR3 sequence (DNA): TGTGCCAGCAGCCCCCCGGGACAGGCCGCCGATACGCAGTATTTT. Translating gives CASSPPGQAADTQYF.

The chain joins TRBV19 to TRBJ1-2; D possibly corresponds to TRBD1 (6 bases). There are 12 residues in the CDR3. V gave up 7 bases and J gave up 3 bases, with 9 bases separating them. Germline V CDR1 and CDR2: LNHDA, SQIVND (reference sequence). The CDR3 bases are TGTGCCAGTAAGGCAGGGGACTATGGCTACACCTTC. This sequence encodes CASKAGDYGYTF. Together with reference TRBV19 and TRBJ1-2, the CDR3 gives the full variable domain: DGGITQSPKYLFRKEGQNVTLSCEQNLNHDAMYWYRQDPGQGLRLIYYSQIVNDFQKGDIAEGYSVSREKKESFPLTVTSAQKNPTAFYLCASKAGDYGYTFGSGTRLTVV.

J is TRBJ1-1 and V is TRBV2; 8 bases fit TRBD1. V lost 6 bases and J lost 5; bases outside the gene matches: 2. The length of the CDR3 is 12 residues. CDR1 and CDR2 from the germline V gene are SNHLY and FYNNEI. CDR3: CASRTGGTEAFF. The DNA of the CDR3 is TGTGCCAGCAGAACAGGGGGGACTGAAGCTTTCTTT.

The V and J genes are TRBV7-2 and TRBJ1-1, with 8 nucleotides matching TRBD1. The germline gives CDR1 SGHTA, CDR2 FQGNSA. The CDR3 is made up of 15 amino acids. V shed 5 bases and J 5 bases; nucleotides not matched to a gene: 10. CDR3: CASSPQVTGVTEAFF. In DNA, the CDR3 is TGTGCCAGCAGCCCCCAAGTGACAGGGGTAACTGAAGCTTTCTTT. Full variable domain (missing parts from reference TRBV7-2 and TRBJ1-1): GAGVSQSPSNKVTEKGKDVELRCDPISGHTALYWYRQSLGQGLEFLIYFQGNSAPDKSGLPSDRFSAERTGGSVSTLTIQRTQQEDSAVYLCASSPQVTGVTEAFFGQGTRLTVV.

The chain joins TRBV4-2 to TRBJ2-3; 10 bases fit TRBD2. The CDR3 loop spans 17 amino acids. Germline lookup yields CDR1 LGHNA and CDR2 YNFKEQ. J was trimmed by 2 bases and V by 1 base; bases with no gene match: 6. Written as DNA, the CDR3 is TGTGCCAGCAGCCAAGCGCTAGCGGGGGATAACACAGATACGCAGTATTTT. Its protein is CASSQALAGDNTDTQYF.

This chain joins TRBV18 and TRBJ1-2; unclear D gene. Germline CDR1 KGHSH, CDR2 LQKENI. The CDR3 spans 14 residues. The ends were cut back, 2 bases at V and 4 bases at J, with 11 bases in the middle. The CDR3 loop is CASSPGTQPYGYTF. As DNA, the CDR3 is TGTGCCAGCTCACCAGGTACACAACCCTATGGCTACACCTTC.

A few counts support this clone. The chain recombines TRBV5-1 with TRBJ1-1, with 7 bases lining up with TRBD1. The CDR3 consists of 18 residues. Trimming at V came to 0 bases and at J to 2 bases, leaving 13 bases not matched to a gene. Germline CDR1 and CDR2: SGHRS and YFSETQ. CDR3 loop: CASSLAEWQGGFNTEAFF. The CDR3 DNA sequence: TGCGCCAGCAGCTTGGCGGAATGGCAGGGGGGTTTTAACACTGAAGCTTTCTTT.

This clone was recorded once. The gene calls are TRBV16 and TRBJ2-7; 11 nucleotides match TRBD1. There are 14 residues in the CDR3. After removal of 2 bases from V and 7 bases from J, the junction contained 4 bases not matched to a gene. Germline lookup yields CDR1 KGHSY and CDR2 FQNENV. The CDR3 protein is CASSQGQGAREQYF. Here the CDR3 DNA reads TGTGCCAGCAGCCAAGGACAGGGGGCGAGAGAGCAGTACTTC.

The chain recombines TRBV7-2 with TRBJ1-1; D is possibly TRBD1 (6 bases). CDR1 SGHTA and CDR2 FQGNSA come from the germline V gene. V lost 2 bases, J lost 14 bases, and 21 bases lay in between. The CDR3 loop spans 14 amino acids. The CDR3 sequence: CASSLRGGENLGFF. The CDR3 nucleotides read TGTGCCAGCAGCTTAAGGGGGGGCGAAAATTTAGGATTCTTT.

This rearrangement joins TRBV2 to TRBJ2-1; TRBD1 agrees at 7 bases. The CDR3 loop spans 17 amino acids. The J segment lost 0 bases and the V segment lost 6 bases, leaving 11 bases of the junction unmatched. In germline, CDR1 is SNHLY, CDR2 FYNNEI. This chain's CDR3 is CASRVPRTGSSYNEQFF. CDR3 coding DNA: TGTGCCAGCAGGGTACCCCGGACAGGAAGCTCCTACAATGAGCAGTTCTTC.

The chain couples TRBV4-1 to TRBJ2-7; 10 bases are shared with TRBD1. The CDR3 has 15 amino acids. Germline V CDR1 and CDR2: MGHRA, YSYEKL. V gave up 1 base and J gave up 1 base; unmatched junction bases: 1. The CDR3 loop reads CASSQGQGASYEQYF. In nucleotides, the CDR3 is TGCGCCAGCAGCCAAGGACAGGGGGCGTCCTACGAGCAGTACTTC.

This clone was observed once. CDR3 region: CASSSGTEGNTIYF. CDR3 DNA: TGCGCCAGCAGCTCCGGGACAGAAGGAAACACCATATATTTT. V and J are TRBV5-1 and TRBJ1-3, with 7 bases lining up with TRBD1. The CDR3 totals 14 residues. CDR1 and CDR2 (germline): SGHRS, YFSETQ. Losses at the gene ends were 3 bases for V and 4 bases for J; bases not matched to a gene: 4.

The chain combines TRBV3-1 (or the pseudogene TRBV3-2) with TRBJ1-3; D unclear. CDR3 length: 17 residues. Germline V gene sequence: CDR1 LGHDT, CDR2 YNNKEL (reference sequence). V was pared by 1 base and J by 0 bases, with 13 bases between. CDR3 sequence reads: CASSQGELVTSGNTIYF. Written as DNA, the CDR3 is TGTGCCAGCAGCCAAGGGGAGTTAGTAACCTCTGGAAACACCATATATTTT.

The V gene is TRBV3-1 (or the pseudogene TRBV3-2), the J gene TRBJ2-2; 9 positions match TRBD2. Germline V gene sequence: CDR1 LGHDT, CDR2 YNNKEL (reference sequence). V was pared by 1 base and J by 0 bases, with 0 bases of the junction left unmatched. The CDR3 covers 16 residues. Written as DNA, the CDR3 is TGTGCCAGCAGCCAAGGACTAGCGGCGAACACCGGGGAGCTGTTTTTT. Translation gives CASSQGLAANTGELFF.

The rearrangement joins TRBV9 to TRBJ2-3, with D hard to call. V was trimmed by 0 bases and J by 4 bases, leaving 6 bases between them. The CDR3 extends over 13 amino acids. Germline lookup yields CDR1 SGDLS and CDR2 YYNGEE. In nucleotides, the CDR3 is TGTGCCAGCAGCGTAGTATCCCCAGATACGCAGTATTTT. Translating gives CASSVVSPDTQYF.

This chain links TRBV6-2 or TRBV6-3 with TRBJ1-5; tentatively, D is TRBD1 (6 bases). V lost 6 bases and J lost 7, with 19 bases in between. The CDR3 totals 15 residues. Germline V CDR1 and CDR2: MNHEY, SVGEGT. CDR3 region: CASRYGQLQGQPQHF. The CDR3 DNA reads TGTGCCAGCAGATACGGACAGCTACAAGGGCAGCCCCAGCATTTT.